This T cell receptor (beta chain) was found in a study of Graves' ophthalmopathy and Graves' hyperthyroidism. Investigators amplified TCR beta CDR3 regions from RNA transcripts. Following a first-round RT-PCR that used HTBI primers, a second-round multiplex PCR was carried out. TCRdb analysed the multiplex PCR reads with MiXCR anew, one entry per CDR3 protein. The sample includes roughly 1.1 million distinct CDR3 sequences, about 40% of them seen just once. The CDR3 runs 17 residues. Germline CDR1 and CDR2: SEHNR and FQNEAQ (reference sequence). Trimming shortened V by 5 bases and J by 2 bases, and 22 bases separated the two germline ends.

The sequenced sample was peripheral blood or thyroid tissue (not recorded which). This sequence joins TRBV7-9 and TRBJ2-7; a weak D match, TRBD1 (6 bases). The source is an adult man with Graves' hyperthyroidism. This CDR3 is CASSPGVEESTPYEQYF. The DNA for the CDR3 is TGTGCCAGCAGCCCAGGGGTTGAGGAGTCTACACCCTACGAGCAGTACTTC.